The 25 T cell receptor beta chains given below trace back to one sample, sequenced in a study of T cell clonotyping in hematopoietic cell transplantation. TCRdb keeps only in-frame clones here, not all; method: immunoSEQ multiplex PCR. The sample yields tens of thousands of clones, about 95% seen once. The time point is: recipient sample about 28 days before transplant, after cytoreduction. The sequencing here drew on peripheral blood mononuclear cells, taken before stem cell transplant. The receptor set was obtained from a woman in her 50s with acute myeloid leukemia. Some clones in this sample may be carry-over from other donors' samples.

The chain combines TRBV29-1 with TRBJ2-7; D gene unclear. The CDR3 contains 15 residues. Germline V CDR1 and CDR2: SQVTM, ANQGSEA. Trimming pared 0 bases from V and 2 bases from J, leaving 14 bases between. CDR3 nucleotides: TGCAGCGTTGAAGATGGGGAAAGGCCACCCTACGAGCAGTACTTC. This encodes CSVEDGERPPYEQYF.

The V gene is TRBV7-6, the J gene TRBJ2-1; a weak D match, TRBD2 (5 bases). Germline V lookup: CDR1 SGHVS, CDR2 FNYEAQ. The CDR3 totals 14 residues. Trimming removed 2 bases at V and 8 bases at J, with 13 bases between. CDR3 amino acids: CASSLYGLGDEQFF. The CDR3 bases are TGTGCCAGCAGCTTATACGGGCTCGGGGATGAGCAGTTCTTC.

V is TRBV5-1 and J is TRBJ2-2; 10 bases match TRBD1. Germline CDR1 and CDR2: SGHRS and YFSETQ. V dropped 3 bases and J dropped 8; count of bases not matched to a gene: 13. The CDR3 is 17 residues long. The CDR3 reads CASSYIRTGQGGGELFF. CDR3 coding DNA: TGCGCCAGCAGCTACATAAGGACCGGACAGGGGGGTGGGGAGCTGTTTTTT.

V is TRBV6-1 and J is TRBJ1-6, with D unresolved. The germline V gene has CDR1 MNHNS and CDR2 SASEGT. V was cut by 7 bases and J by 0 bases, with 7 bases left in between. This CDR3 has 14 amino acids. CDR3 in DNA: TGTGCCAGCATACGGAGCTCCTATAATTCACCCCTCCACTTT. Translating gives CASIRSSYNSPLHF.

The CDR3 DNA sequence: TGTGCCTGGAGTGGTTATCTTAGCAATCAGCCCCAGCATTTT. This sequence encodes CAWSGYLSNQPQHF. This rearrangement joins TRBV30 to TRBJ1-5, with D uncertain. Trimming left V 1 base short and J 0 bases short, with 7 bases between. Germline V gives CDR1 GTSNPN, CDR2 SVGIG (reference sequence). This CDR3 is built from 14 residues.

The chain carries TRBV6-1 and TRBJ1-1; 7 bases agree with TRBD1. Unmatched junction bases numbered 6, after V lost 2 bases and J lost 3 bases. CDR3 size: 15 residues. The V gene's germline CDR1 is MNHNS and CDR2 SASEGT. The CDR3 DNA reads TGTGCCAGCAGTGAACGGACAGGCCATGACACTGAAGCTTTCTTT. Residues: CASSERTGHDTEAFF.

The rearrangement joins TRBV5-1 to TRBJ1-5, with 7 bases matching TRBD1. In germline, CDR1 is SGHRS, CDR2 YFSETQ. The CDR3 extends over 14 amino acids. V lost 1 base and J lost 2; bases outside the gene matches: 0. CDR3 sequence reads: CASSLTGGNQPQHF. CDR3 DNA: TGCGCCAGCAGCTTGACAGGGGGCAATCAGCCCCAGCATTTT.

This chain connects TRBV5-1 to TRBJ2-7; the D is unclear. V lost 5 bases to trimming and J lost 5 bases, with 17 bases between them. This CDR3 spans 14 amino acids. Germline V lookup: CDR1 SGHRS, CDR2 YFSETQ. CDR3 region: CASSFSTGSHEQYF. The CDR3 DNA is TGCGCCAGCAGTTTCTCGACCGGAAGTCACGAGCAGTACTTC. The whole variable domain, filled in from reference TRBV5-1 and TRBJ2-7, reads KAGVTQTPRYLIKTRGQQVTLSCSPISGHRSVSWYQQTPGQGLQFLFEYFSETQRNKGNFPGRFSGRQFSNSRSEMNVSTLELGDSALYLCASSFSTGSHEQYFGPGTRLTVT.

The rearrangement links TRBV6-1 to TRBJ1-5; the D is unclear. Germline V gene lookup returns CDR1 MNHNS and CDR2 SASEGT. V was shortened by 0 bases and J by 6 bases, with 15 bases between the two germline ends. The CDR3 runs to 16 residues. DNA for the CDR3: TGTGCCAGCAGTGAAGCGCTAAATAGGAGGGCTCAGCCCCAGCATTTT. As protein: CASSEALNRRAQPQHF.

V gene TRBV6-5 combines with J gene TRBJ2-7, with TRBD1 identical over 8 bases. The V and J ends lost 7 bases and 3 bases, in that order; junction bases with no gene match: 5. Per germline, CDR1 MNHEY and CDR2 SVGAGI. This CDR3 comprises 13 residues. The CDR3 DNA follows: TGTGCCAGCACAGACGACAGGGGCTACGAGCAGTACTTC. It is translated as CASTDDRGYEQYF.

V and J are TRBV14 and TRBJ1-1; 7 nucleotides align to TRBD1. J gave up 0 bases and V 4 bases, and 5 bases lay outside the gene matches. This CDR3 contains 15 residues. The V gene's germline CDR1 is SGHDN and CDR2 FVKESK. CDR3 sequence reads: CASSPWDRMNTEAFF. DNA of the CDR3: TGTGCCAGCAGCCCATGGGACAGAATGAACACTGAAGCTTTCTTT.

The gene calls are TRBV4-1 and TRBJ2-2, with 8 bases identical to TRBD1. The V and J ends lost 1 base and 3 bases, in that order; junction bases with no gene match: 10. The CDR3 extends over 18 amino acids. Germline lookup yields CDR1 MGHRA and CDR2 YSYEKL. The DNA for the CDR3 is TGCGCCAGCAGCCAAGGCCTACTCCGGGACAGGCACACCGGGGAGCTGTTTTTT. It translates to CASSQGLLRDRHTGELFF.

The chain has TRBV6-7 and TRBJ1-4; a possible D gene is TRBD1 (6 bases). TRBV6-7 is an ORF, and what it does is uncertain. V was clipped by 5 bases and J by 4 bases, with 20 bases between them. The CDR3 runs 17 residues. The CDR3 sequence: CASSLQGRGMNNEKLFF. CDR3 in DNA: TGTGCCAGCAGTCTTCAGGGGCGAGGGATGAATAATGAAAAACTGTTTTTT.

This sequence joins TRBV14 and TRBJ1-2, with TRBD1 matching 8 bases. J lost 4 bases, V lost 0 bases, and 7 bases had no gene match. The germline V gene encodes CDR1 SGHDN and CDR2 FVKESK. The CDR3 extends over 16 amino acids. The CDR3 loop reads CASSQERGTGAYGYTF. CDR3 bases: TGTGCCAGCAGCCAAGAAAGGGGGACAGGAGCCTATGGCTACACCTTC.

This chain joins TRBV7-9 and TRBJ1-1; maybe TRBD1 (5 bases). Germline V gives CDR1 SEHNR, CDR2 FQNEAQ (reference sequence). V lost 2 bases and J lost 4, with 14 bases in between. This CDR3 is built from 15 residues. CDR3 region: CASSLFETVSTEAFF. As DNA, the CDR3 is TGTGCCAGCAGCTTATTTGAGACAGTAAGCACTGAAGCTTTCTTT.

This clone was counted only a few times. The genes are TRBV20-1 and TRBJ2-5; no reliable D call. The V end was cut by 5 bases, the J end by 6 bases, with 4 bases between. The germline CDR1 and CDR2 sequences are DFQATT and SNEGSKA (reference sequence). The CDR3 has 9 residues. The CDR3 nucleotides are TGCAGTGCTGGTCAGACCCAGTACTTC. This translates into CSAGQTQYF.

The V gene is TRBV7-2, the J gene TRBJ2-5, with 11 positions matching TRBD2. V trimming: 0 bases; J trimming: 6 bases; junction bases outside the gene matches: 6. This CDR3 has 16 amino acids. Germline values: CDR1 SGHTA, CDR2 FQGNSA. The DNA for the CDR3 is TGTGCCAGCAGCTTAGCGGGTAGCGGGGGGGCGAAGACCCAGTACTTC. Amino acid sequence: CASSLAGSGGAKTQYF.

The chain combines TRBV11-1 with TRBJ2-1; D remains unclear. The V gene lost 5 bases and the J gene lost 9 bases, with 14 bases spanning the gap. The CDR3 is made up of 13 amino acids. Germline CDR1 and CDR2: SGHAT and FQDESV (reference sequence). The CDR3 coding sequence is TGTGCCAGCAGCCCTCGACCAGCCGGTGAGCAGTTCTTC. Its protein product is CASSPRPAGEQFF. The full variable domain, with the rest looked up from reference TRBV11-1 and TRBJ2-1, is EAEVAQSPRYKITEKSQAVAFWCDPISGHATLYWYRQILGQGPELLVQFQDESVVDDSQLPKDRFSAERLKGVDSTLKIQPAELGDSAMYLCASSPRPAGEQFFGPGTRLTVL.

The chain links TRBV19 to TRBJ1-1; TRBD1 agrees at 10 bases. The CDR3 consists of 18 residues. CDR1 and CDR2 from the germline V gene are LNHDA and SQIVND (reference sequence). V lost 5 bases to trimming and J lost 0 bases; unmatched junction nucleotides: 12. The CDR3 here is CASSFPDRGLLMNTEAFF. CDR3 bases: TGTGCCAGTAGTTTTCCCGACAGGGGGCTACTAATGAACACTGAAGCTTTCTTT. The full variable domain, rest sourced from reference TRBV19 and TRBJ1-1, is DGGITQSPKYLFRKEGQNVTLSCEQNLNHDAMYWYRQDPGQGLRLIYYSQIVNDFQKGDIAEGYSVSREKKESFPLTVTSAQKNPTAFYLCASSFPDRGLLMNTEAFFGQGTRLTVV.

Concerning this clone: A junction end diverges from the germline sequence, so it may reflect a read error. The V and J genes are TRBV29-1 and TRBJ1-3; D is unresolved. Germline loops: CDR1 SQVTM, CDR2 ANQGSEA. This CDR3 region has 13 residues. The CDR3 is CSVTDGSGNTMYF. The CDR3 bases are TGCAGCGTTACCGACGGTTCTGGAAACACCATGTATTTT. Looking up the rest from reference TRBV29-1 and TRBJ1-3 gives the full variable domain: SAVISQKPSRDICQRGTSLTIQCQVDSQVTMMFWYRQQPGQSLTLIATANQGSEATYESGFVIDKFPISRPNLTFSTLTVSNMSPEDSSIYLCSVTDGSGNTMYFGEGSWLTVV.

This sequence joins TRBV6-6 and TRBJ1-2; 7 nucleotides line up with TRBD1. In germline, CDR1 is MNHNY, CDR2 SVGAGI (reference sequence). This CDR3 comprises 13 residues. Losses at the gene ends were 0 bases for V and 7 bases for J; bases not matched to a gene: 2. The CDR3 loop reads CASSYSEGAGYTF. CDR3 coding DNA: TGTGCCAGCAGTTACTCGGAGGGGGCTGGCTACACCTTC.

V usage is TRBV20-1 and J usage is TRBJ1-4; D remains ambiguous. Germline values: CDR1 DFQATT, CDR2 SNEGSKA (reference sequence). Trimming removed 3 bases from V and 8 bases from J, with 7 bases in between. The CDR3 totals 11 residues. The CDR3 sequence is CSASKEEKLFF. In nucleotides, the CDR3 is TGCAGTGCTAGTAAGGAGGAAAAACTGTTTTTT.

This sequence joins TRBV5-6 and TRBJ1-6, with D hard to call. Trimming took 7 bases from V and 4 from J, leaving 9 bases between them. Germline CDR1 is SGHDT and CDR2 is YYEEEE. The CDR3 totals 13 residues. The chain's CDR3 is CASCQYYNSPLHF. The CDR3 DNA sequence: TGTGCCAGCTGCCAGTATTATAATTCACCCCTCCACTTT.

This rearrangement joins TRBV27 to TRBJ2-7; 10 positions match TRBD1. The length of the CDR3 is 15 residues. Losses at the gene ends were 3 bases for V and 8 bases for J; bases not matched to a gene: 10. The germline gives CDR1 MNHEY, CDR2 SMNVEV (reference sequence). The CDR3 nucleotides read TGTGCCAGCAGTTTGGGGACAGGGGACTTTGGTCAGCAGTACTTC. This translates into CASSLGTGDFGQQYF.

This CDR3 is CASSYRDRVRELFF. The CDR3 coding sequence is TGTGCCAGCAGTTACCGGGACAGGGTTCGAGAACTGTTTTTT. The chain employs TRBV6-5 and TRBJ1-4; 9 bases line up with TRBD1. This CDR3 spans 14 amino acids. Germline V CDR1 and CDR2: MNHEY, SVGAGI. V gave up 2 bases and J gave up 12 bases; unmatched junction bases: 7.